Listed below are T cell receptor beta chains from one sample, sequenced in a study of Tregs in tolerant kidney transplant recipients. Measured with immunoSEQ multiplex PCR; TCRdb has only the in-frame clones, and not every one. The repertoire consists of more than 90,000 clones, with roughly 93% occurring once and the leading ten covering roughly 0.63%. Source material: CD4+ T cells from blood. These receptors all stem from a human donor in good health. CDR3s include the opening cysteine and the closing phenylalanine or tryptophan. The D gene is left open where the match is weak. A clone size is listed for some rows: how often the clone was seen (once, few, many), or a class if it is expanded.

J gene,clone size,V gene,D gene,CDR3 DNA,CDR3 protein
TRBJ2-7,once,TRBV18,NA,TGTGCCAGCTCACCTCAGGGGTTCTCCTACGAGCAGTACTTC,CASSPQGFSYEQYF
TRBJ1-2,NA,TRBV5-1,TRBD1,TGCGCCAGCAGCCCAGCGACAGGGGAGAACTATGGCTACACCTTC,CASSPATGENYGYTF
TRBJ1-1,few,TRBV14,NA,TGTGCCAGCAGCCAAGGTACAAGGAACACTGAAGCTTTCTTT,CASSQGTRNTEAFF
TRBJ1-4,NA,TRBV4-1,TRBD1,TGCGCCAGCAGCCCGGACAGGGGAGGGCTGGGAGAAAAACTGTTTTTT,CASSPDRGGLGEKLFF
TRBJ2-2,NA,TRBV29-1,TRBD1,TGCAGCGTCTGGACAGGGGGCTTGAACACCGGGGAGCTGTTTTTT,CSVWTGGLNTGELFF
TRBJ1-6,NA,TRBV2,NA,TGTGCCAGCAGTGTTTCGGGGGGAGGGAATTCACCCCTCCACTTT,CASSVSGGGNSPLHF
TRBJ1-6,few,TRBV7-2,NA,TGTGCCAGCAGCTTTGTCAATTCACCCCTCCACTTT,CASSFVNSPLHF
TRBJ1-2,NA,TRBV6-1,NA,TGTGCCACCACCTGGGGAGACAGCGATGGCTACACCTTC,CATTWGDSDGYTF
TRBJ2-1,NA,TRBV11-3,NA,TGTGCCAGCAGCTTAGGACAAGGGCCAAGGGATGAGCAGTTCTTC,CASSLGQGPRDEQFF
TRBJ1-4,NA,TRBV2,NA,TGTGCCAGCAGGATCCTGGGGGGAGGTGAAAAACTGTTTTTT,CASRILGGGEKLFF
TRBJ2-5,NA,TRBV6-6,NA,TGTGCCAGCAGTTACTCGGGGTCCGAGACCCAGTACTTC,CASSYSGSETQYF
TRBJ2-3,NA,TRBV7-2,NA,TGTGCCAGCAGCTTAGATAAAGGCACAGATACGCAGTATTTT,CASSLDKGTDTQYF
TRBJ1-3,NA,TRBV4-1,NA,TGCGCCAGCAGCCAAGTTAACTCTGGAAACACCATATATTTT,CASSQVNSGNTIYF
TRBJ1-1,NA,TRBV14,NA,TGTGCCAGCAGCCCTCATCGGGGGGGTACTGAAGCTTTCTTT,CASSPHRGGTEAFF
TRBJ2-1,NA,TRBV5-8,NA,TGTGCCAGCAGCTTGTACCAGGGTCCGGGGGCCGATGAGCAGTTCTTC,CASSLYQGPGADEQFF
TRBJ2-7,NA,TRBV5-6,NA,TGTGCCAGCACCCCGTCGGGTGGGAACGAGCAGTACTTC,CASTPSGGNEQYF
TRBJ2-5,NA,TRBV12-5,TRBD2,TGTGCTAGTGGTTTGGTACTTAGCGGGAGGGACCAAGAGACCCAGTACTTC,CASGLVLSGRDQETQYF
TRBJ2-7,NA,TRBV19,NA,TGTGCCAGTAGTATCGGGGGAGGTCCCTACGAGCAGTACTTC,CASSIGGGPYEQYF
TRBJ1-1,NA,TRBV27,TRBD1,TGTGCCAGCAGTCCCCGACAGGGTAACACTGAAGCTTTCTTT,CASSPRQGNTEAFF
TRBJ1-1,NA,TRBV7-6,NA,TGTGCCAGCAGCTTAGCGCGGGGCACTGAAGCTTTCTTT,CASSLARGTEAFF
TRBJ2-4,NA,TRBV7-8,TRBD1,TGTGCCAGCAGCAAAGGCCGGGACAGGGACAACATTCAGTACTTC,CASSKGRDRDNIQYF
TRBJ2-5,NA,TRBV5-5,NA,TGTGCCAGCAGCATAAAGGACAGATTAATACAAGAGACCCAGTACTTC,CASSIKDRLIQETQYF
TRBJ1-1,NA,TRBV4-1,NA,TGCGCCAGCAGCTTCCAGCGAGGGGCGACTAACACTGAAGCTTTCTTT,CASSFQRGATNTEAFF
TRBJ2-4,NA,TRBV5-1,TRBD1,TGCGCCAGCAGCTTGGTACAGGGGCCCGAATTTCAGTACTTC,CASSLVQGPEFQYF